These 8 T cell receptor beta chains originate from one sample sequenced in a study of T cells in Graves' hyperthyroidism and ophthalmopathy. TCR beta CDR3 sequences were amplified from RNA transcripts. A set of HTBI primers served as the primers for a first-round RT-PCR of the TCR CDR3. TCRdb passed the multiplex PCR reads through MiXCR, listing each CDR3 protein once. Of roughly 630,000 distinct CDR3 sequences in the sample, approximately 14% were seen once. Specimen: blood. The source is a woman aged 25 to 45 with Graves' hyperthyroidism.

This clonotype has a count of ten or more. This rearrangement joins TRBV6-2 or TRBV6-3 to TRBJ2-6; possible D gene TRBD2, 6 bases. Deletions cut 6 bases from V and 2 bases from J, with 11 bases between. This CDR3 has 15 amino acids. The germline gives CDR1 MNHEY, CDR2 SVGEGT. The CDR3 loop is CASSPGVAGANVLTF. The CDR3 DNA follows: TGTGCCAGCAGCCCGGGGGTTGCTGGGGCCAACGTCCTGACTTTC.

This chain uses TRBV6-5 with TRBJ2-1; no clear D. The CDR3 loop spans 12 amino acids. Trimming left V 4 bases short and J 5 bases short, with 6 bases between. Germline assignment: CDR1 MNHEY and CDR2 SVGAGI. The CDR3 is CASSFLNNEQFF. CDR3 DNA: TGTGCCAGCAGTTTTCTAAACAATGAGCAGTTCTTC.

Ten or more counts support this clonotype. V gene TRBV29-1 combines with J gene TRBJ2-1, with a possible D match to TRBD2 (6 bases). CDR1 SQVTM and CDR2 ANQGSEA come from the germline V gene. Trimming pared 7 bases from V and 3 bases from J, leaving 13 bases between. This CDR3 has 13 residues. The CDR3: CSDIRGNYNEQFF. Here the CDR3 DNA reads TGCAGCGACATTCGCGGGAACTACAATGAGCAGTTCTTC.

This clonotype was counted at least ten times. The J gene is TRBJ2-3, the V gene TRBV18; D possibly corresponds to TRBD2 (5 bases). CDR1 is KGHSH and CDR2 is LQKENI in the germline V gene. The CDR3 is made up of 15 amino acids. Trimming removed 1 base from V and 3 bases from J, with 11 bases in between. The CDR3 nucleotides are TGTGCCAGCTCACCACGTGGCGGGCCAACAGATACGCAGTATTTT. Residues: CASSPRGGPTDTQYF.

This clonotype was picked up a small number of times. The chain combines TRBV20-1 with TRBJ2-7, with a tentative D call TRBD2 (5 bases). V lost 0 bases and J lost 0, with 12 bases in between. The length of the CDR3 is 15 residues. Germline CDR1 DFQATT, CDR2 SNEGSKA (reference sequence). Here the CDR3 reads CSARELGEDSYEQYF. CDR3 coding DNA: TGCAGTGCTAGAGAATTGGGAGAGGACTCCTACGAGCAGTACTTC.

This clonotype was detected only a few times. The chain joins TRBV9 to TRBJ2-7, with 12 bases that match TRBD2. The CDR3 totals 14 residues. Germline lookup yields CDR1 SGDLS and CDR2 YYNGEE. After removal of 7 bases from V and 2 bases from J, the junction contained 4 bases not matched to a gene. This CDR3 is CASARTSGAYEQYF. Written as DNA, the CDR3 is TGTGCCAGCGCCAGGACTAGCGGGGCCTACGAGCAGTACTTC.

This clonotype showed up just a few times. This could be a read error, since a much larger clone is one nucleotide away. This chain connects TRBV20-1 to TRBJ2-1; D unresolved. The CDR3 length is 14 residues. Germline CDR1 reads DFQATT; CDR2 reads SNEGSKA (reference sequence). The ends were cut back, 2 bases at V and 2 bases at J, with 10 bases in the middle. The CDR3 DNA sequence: TGCAGTGCTAGATTGGAGCCCACCTACAATGAGCAGTTCTTC. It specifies CSARLEPTYNEQFF.

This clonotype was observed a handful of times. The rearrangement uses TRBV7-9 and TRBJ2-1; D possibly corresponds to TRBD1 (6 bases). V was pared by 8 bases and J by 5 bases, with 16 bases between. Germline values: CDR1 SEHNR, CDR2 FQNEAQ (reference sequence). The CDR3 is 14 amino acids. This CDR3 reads CASLRGDINNEQFF. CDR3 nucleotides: TGTGCCAGCCTCAGAGGGGACATAAACAATGAGCAGTTCTTC.